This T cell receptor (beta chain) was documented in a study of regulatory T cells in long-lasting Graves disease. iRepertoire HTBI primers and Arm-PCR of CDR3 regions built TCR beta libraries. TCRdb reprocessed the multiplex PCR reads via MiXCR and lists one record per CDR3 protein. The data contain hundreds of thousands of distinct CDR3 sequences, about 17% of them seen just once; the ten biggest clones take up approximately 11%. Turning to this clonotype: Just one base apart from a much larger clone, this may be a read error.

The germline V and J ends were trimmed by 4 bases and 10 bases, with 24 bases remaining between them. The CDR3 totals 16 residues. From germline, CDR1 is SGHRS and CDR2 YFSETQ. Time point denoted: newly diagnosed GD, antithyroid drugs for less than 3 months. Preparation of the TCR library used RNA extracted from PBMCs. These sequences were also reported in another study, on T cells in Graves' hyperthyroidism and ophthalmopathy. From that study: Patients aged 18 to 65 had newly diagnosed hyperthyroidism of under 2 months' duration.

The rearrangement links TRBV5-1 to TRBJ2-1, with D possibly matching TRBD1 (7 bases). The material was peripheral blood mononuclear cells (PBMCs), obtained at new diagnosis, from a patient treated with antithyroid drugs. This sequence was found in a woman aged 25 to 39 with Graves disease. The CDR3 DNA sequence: TGCGCCAGCAGCGCGGGACAGACTCCGCTCTCCTACGAGCAGTTCTTC. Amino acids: CASSAGQTPLSYEQFF.